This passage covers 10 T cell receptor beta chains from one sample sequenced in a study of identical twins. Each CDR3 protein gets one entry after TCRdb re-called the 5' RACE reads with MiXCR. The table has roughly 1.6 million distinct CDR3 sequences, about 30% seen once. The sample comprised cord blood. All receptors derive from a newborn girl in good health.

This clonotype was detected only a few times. The CDR3, as DNA: TGTGCCAGCAGAGGGACAGGGGTCGAGACCCAGTACTTC. It encodes CASRGTGVETQYF. V gene TRBV28 combines with J gene TRBJ2-5, with 10 nucleotides matching TRBD1. V lost 6 bases and J lost 5; bases outside the gene matches: 3. Germline V gene lookup returns CDR1 MDHEN and CDR2 SYDVKM. CDR3 size: 13 residues.

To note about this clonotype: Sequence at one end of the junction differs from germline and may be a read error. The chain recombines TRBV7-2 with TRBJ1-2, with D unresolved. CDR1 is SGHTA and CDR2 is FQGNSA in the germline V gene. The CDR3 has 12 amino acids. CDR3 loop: CASSLDPYDYTF. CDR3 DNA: TGTGCCAGCAGCTTAGATCCCTATGACTACACCTTC.

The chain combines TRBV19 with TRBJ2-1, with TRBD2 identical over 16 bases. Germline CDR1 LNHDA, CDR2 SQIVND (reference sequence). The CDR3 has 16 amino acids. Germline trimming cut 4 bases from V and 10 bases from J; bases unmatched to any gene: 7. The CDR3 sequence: CASSTPGLAGGTEQFF. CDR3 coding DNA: TGTGCCAGTAGTACGCCGGGACTAGCGGGGGGGACGGAGCAGTTCTTC.

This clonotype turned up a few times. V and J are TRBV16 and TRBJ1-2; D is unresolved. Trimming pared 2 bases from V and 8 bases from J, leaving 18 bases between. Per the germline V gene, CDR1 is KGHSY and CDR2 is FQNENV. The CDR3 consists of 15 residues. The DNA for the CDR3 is TGTGCCAGCAGCCAAGTAGCAGGTGCTCTAAGGGGCTACACCTTC. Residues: CASSQVAGALRGYTF.

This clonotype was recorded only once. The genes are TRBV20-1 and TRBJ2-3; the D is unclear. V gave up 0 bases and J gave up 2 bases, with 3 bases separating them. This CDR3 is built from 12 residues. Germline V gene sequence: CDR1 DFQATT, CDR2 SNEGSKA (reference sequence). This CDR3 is CSAREDTDTQYF. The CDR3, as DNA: TGCAGTGCTAGAGAAGACACAGATACGCAGTATTTT.

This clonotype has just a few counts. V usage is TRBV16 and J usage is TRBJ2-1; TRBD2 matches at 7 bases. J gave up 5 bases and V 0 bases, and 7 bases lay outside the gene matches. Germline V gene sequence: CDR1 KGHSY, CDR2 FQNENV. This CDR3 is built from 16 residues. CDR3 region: CASSQSMASGDNEQFF. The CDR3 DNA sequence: TGTGCCAGCAGCCAATCGATGGCTAGCGGCGACAATGAGCAGTTCTTC.

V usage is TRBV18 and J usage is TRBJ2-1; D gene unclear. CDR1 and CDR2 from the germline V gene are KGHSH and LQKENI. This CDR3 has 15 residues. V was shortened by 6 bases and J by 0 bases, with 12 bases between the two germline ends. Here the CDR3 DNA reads TGTGCCAGCTCCTGGACGGCAGACTCCTACAATGAGCAGTTCTTC. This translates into CASSWTADSYNEQFF.

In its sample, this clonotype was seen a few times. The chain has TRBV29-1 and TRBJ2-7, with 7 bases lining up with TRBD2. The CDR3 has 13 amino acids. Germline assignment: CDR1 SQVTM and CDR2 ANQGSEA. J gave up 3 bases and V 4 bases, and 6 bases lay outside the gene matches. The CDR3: CSVAGGSNYEQYF. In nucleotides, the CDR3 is TGCAGCGTTGCGGGCGGGAGTAACTACGAGCAGTACTTC.

The CDR3 nucleotides read TGTGCCAGCAGCATGATTAATGAGCAGTTCTTC. This translates into CASSMINEQFF. The chain links TRBV7-9 to TRBJ2-1; D call uncertain. The germline V and J ends were trimmed by 5 bases and 7 bases, with 6 bases remaining between them. Germline-derived CDR1 and CDR2 are SEHNR and FQNEAQ (reference sequence). The CDR3 runs to 11 residues.

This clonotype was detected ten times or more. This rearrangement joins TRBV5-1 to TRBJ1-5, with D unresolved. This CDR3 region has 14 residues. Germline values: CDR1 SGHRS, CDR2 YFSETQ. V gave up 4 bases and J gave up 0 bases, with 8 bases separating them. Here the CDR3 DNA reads TGCGCCAGCAGCCCGGACGGTAGCAATCAGCCCCAGCATTTT. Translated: CASSPDGSNQPQHF.